This T cell receptor (beta chain) emerged from a study of T cell responses to AZD1222 COVID-19 vaccine. About the research overall: Second-dose intervals of approximately 4 or approximately 12 weeks were pooled. Findings and caveats of the study: Donors in the cohort were predominantly white British and more often female, and clonal diversity was possibly underestimated. No repertoire was sampled before or during the peak T cell response, only after it. Nearly half of spike-specific TCRs reportedly target unmutated variant regions.

The CDR3 covers 15 residues. Germline lookup yields CDR1 MNHNY and CDR2 SVGAGI (reference sequence). Losses at the gene ends were 4 bases for V and 0 bases for J; bases not matched to a gene: 5. With respect to this clone: Antigen: not known.

Profiling relied on immunoSEQ multiplex PCR, and the TCRdb table lists in-frame clones only, not all of them. The sample includes about 150,000 clones, about nine tenths seen only once; the top ten take about 1.6%. The TCR comes from an adult in good health. This specimen consisted of peripheral blood, obtained on day 0 of AZD1222 vaccination. This chain connects TRBV6-6 to TRBJ2-7; 8 bases line up with TRBD2. CDR3 nucleotides: TGTGCCAGCAGTTCACTAGCGGTTTTCTCCTACGAGCAGTACTTC. This gives the protein CASSSLAVFSYEQYF.